This TCR beta chain stems from a study of OX40 agonist ivuxolimab in advanced cancers. The overall study: The treatment was a fully human IgG2 OX40 agonist, ivuxolimab. The eligibility criteria allowed prior anti-PD-1, anti-PD-L1 or anti-CTLA-4 therapy, and about 40% had some. General study points: It was not determined which antigens were specifically recognized by the peripheral T cells that had undergone clonal expansion.

The CDR3 sequence is 17 residues long. Germline CDR1 and CDR2: SGHTA and FQGNSA. The ends lost 1 base at V and 6 bases at J; junction bases unmatched: 7. A note on this clone: The antigen is not known.

Generated by immunoSEQ multiplex PCR, the TCRdb table keeps only in-frame clones and is missing some. The sample gives around 70,000 clones, around four fifths of which show up once; approximately 6% is in the top ten. The chain is built from TRBV7-2 and TRBJ2-1, with 12 bases matching TRBD2. This clonotype was obtained from an adult with an advanced solid tumor such as melanoma, head and neck, liver or kidney cancer. The material was CD4+ or CD8+ T cells sorted from blood, obtained in a trial of the OX40 agonist ivuxolimab. CDR3 bases: TGTGCCAGCAGCTTAGACTTTACTAGCGGGAGGTCCAATGAGCAGTTCTTC. Translated, it gives CASSLDFTSGRSNEQFF.